This TCR beta chain was sequenced in a study of blood T cells in healthy people across ages. A second PCR, run for roughly 7 to 12 cycles, used a sample-barcoded 5' primer plus a J-beta primer mix. TCRdb re-called the 5' RACE reads with MiXCR, one entry per CDR3 protein. In the table there are some 1.6 million distinct CDR3 sequences, almost 35% of which are singletons. This clonotype appeared a single time. Germline V gives CDR1 DFQATT, CDR2 SNEGSKA (reference sequence). The CDR3 spans 14 residues. J was trimmed by 6 bases and V by 8 bases; bases with no gene match: 10. V is TRBV20-1 and J is TRBJ2-1; 10 bases map to TRBD1. The TCR originated in a woman aged 30 to 39 in good health. Material: blood. CDR3 coding DNA: TGCAGTACTTATGACAGGGGGCGAGGCAATGAGCAGTTCTTC. It translates to CSTYDRGRGNEQFF.